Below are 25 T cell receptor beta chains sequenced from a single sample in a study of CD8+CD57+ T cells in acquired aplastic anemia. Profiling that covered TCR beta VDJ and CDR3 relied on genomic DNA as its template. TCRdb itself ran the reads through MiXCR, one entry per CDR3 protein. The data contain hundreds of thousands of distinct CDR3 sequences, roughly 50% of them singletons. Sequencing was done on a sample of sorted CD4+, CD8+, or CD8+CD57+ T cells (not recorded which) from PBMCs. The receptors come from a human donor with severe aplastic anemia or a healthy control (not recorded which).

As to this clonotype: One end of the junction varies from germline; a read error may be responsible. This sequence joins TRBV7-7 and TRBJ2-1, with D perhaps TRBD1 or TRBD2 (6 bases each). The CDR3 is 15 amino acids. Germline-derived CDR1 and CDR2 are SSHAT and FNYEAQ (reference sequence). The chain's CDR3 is CASSSSSGGHNEQFF. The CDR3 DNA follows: TGTGCTAGCAGCTCGTCAAGTGGGGGGCACAATGAGCAGTTCTTC.

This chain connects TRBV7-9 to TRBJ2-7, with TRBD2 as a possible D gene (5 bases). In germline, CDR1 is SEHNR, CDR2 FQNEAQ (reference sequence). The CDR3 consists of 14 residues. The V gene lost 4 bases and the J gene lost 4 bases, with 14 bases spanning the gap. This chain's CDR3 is CASSSPGNEYEQYF. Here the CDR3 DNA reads TGTGCCAGCAGCTCTCCGGGAAATGAGTACGAGCAGTACTTC.

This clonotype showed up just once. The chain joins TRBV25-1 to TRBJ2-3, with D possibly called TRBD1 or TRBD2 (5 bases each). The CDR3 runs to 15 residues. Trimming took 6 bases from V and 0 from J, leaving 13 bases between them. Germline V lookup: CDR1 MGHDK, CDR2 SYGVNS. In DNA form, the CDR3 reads TGTGCCAGCAGGGGGGTTAGGACTAGCACAGATACGCAGTATTTT. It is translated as CASRGVRTSTDTQYF.

The CDR3 here is CASSFRPSDSYNEQFF. The CDR3 DNA reads TGTGCCAGCAGCTTTAGGCCGTCCGACTCCTACAATGAGCAGTTCTTC. The chain joins TRBV7-2 to TRBJ2-1, with D unresolved. CDR3 length: 16 amino acids. Germline-derived CDR1 and CDR2 are SGHTA and FQGNSA. Deletions cut 3 bases from V and 0 bases from J, with 12 bases between. Supplemented by reference TRBV7-2 and TRBJ2-1, the full variable domain reads GAGVSQSPSNKVTEKGKDVELRCDPISGHTALYWYRQSLGQGLEFLIYFQGNSAPDKSGLPSDRFSAERTGGSVSTLTIQRTQQEDSAVYLCASSFRPSDSYNEQFFGPGTRLTVL.

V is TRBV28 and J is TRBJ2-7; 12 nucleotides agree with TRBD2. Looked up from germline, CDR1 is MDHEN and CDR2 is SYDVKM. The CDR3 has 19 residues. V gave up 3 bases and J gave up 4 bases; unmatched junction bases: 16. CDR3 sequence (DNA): TGTGCCAGCAGTTTCGTTTGGCTAGCGGGGGGGCTAGGAAAGTACGAGCAGTACTTC. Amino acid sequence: CASSFVWLAGGLGKYEQYF. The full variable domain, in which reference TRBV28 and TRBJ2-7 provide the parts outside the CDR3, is DVKVTQSSRYLVKRTGEKVFLECVQDMDHENMFWYRQDPGLGLRLIYFSYDVKMKEKGDIPEGYSVSREKKERFSLILESASTNQTSMYLCASSFVWLAGGLGKYEQYFGPGTRLTVT.

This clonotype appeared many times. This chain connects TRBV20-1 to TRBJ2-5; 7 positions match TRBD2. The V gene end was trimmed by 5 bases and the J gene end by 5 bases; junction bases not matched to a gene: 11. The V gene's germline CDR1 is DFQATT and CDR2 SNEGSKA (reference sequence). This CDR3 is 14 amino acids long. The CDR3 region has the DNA TGCAGTGCTGGATTGGGCGGGGGTAGGGAGACCCAGTACTTC. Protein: CSAGLGGGRETQYF.

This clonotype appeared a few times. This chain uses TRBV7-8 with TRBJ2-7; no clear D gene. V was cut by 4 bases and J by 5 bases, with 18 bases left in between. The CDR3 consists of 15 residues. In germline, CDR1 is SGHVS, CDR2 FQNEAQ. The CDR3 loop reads CASSSNPIKGHEQYF. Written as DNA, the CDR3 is TGTGCCAGCAGCTCCAACCCTATTAAGGGCCACGAGCAGTACTTC.

The CDR3 DNA is TGTGCCAGCAGTCCCCGCCGGGACACCCATGGCTACACCTTC. Translated: CASSPRRDTHGYTF. J is TRBJ1-2 and V is TRBV2, with D possibly being TRBD1 (6 bases). Germline-derived CDR1 and CDR2 are SNHLY and FYNNEI. V was pared by 5 bases and J by 6 bases, with 16 bases between. There are 14 residues in the CDR3.

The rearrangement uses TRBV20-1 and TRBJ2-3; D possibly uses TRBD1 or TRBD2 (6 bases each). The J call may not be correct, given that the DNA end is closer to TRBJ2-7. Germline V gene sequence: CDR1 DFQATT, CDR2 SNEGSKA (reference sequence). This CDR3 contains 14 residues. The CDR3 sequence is CSARAGASTDTQYF. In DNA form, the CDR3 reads TGCAGTGCTAGAGCGGGGGCGAGCACAGATACGCAGTACTTC.

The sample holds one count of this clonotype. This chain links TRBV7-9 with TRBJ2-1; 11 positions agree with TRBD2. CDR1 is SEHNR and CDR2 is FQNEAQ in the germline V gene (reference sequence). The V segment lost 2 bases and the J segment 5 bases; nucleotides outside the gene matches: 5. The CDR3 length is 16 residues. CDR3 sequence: CASSLSGLAGNNEQFF. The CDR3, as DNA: TGTGCCAGCAGCTTATCTGGACTAGCGGGCAACAATGAGCAGTTCTTC. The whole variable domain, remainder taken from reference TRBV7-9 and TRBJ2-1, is DTGVSQNPRHKITKRGQNVTFRCDPISEHNRLYWYRQTLGQGPEFLTYFQNEAQLEKSRLLSDRFSAERPKGSFSTLEIQRTEQGDSAMYLCASSLSGLAGNNEQFFGPGTRLTVL.

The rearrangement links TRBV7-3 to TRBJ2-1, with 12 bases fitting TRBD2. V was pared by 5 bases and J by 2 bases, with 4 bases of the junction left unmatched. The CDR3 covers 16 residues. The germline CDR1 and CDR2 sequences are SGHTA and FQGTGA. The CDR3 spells CASSRTSGDPYNEQFF. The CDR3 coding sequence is TGTGCCAGCAGCCGGACTAGCGGGGACCCCTACAATGAGCAGTTCTTC.

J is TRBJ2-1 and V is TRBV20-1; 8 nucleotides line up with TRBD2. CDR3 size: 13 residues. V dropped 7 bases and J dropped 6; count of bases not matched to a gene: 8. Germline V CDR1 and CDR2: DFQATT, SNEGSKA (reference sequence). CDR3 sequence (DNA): TGCAGTGTCCCGGGGGGGCTGGTCAATGAGCAGTTCTTC. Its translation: CSVPGGLVNEQFF.

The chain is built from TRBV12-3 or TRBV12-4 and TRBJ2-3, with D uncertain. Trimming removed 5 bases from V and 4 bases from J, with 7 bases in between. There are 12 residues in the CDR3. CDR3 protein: CASSPHSDTQYF. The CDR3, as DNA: TGTGCCAGCAGTCCGCACTCAGATACGCAGTATTTT.

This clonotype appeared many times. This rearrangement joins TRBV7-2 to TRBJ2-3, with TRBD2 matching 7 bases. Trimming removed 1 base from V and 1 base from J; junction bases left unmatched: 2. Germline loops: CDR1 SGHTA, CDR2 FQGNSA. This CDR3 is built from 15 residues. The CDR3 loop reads CASSLVLAGTDTQYF. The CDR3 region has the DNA TGTGCCAGCAGCTTAGTGCTAGCGGGCACAGATACGCAGTATTTT.

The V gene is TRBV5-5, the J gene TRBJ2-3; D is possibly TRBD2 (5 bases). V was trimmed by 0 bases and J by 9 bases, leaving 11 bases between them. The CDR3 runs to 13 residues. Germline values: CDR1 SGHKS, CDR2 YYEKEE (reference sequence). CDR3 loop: CASSLEWEITQYF. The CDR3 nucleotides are TGTGCCAGCAGCTTGGAGTGGGAGATAACGCAGTATTTT. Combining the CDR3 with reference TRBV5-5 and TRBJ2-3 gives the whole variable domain DAGVTQSPTHLIKTRGQQVTLRCSPISGHKSVSWYQQVLGQGPQFIFQYYEKEERGRGNFPDRFSARQFPNYSSELNVNALLLGDSALYLCASSLEWEITQYFGPGTRLTVL.

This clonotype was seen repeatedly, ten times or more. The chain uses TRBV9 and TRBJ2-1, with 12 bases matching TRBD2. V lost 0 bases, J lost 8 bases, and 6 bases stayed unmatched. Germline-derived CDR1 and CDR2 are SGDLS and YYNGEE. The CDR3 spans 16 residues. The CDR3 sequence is CASSVVGLAGLDEQFF. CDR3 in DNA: TGTGCCAGCAGCGTAGTAGGACTAGCGGGGCTTGATGAGCAGTTCTTC.

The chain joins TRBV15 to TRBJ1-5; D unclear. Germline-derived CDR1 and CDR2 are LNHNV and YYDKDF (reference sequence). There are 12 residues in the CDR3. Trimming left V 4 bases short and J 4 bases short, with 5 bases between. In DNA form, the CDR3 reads TGTGCCACCAGCAATTTAAATCAGCCCCAGCATTTT. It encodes CATSNLNQPQHF.

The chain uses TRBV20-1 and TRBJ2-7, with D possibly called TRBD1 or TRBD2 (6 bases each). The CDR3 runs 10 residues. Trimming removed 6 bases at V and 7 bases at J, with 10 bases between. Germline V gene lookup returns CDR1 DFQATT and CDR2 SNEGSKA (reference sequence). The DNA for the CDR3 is TGCAGTGCACAGGGACTGGAGCAGTACTTC. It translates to CSAQGLEQYF.

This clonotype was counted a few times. The CDR3, as DNA: TGCAGCGTTGAAGGTTCAGGGTACACTGAAGCTTTCTTT. Residues: CSVEGSGYTEAFF. The rearrangement links TRBV29-1 to TRBJ1-1; a possible D gene is TRBD1 (5 bases). Looked up from germline, CDR1 is SQVTM and CDR2 is ANQGSEA. V lost 1 base and J lost 3, with 9 bases in between. The CDR3 consists of 13 residues.

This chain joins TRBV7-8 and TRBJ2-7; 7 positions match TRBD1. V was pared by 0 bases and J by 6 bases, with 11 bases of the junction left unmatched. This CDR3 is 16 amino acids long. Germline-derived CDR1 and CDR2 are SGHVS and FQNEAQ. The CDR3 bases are TGTGCCAGCAGCTTAGCCCCCTCGACAGGGCCTCGCGAGCAGTACTTC. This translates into CASSLAPSTGPREQYF.

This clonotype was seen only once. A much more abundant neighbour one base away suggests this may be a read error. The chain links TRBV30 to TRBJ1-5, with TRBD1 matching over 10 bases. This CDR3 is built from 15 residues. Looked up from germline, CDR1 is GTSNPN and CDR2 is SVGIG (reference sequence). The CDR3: CAWSTGTGDSQPQRF. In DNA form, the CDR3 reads TGTGCCTGGTCAACCGGGACAGGGGATAGTCAGCCCCAGCGTTTT.

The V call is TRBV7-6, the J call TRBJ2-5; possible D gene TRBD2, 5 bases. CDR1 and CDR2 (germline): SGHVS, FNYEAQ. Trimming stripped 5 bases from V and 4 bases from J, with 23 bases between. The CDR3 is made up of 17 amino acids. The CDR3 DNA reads TGTGCCAGCAGCCCAAGAGGAGCCCACGGGGAAGGAGAGACCCAGTACTTC. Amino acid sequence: CASSPRGAHGEGETQYF. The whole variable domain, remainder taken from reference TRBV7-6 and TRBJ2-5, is GAGVSQSPRYKVTKRGQDVALRCDPISGHVSLYWYRQALGQGPEFLTYFNYEAQQDKSGLPNDRFSAERPEGSISTLTIQRTEQRDSAMYRCASSPRGAHGEGETQYFGPGTRLLVL.

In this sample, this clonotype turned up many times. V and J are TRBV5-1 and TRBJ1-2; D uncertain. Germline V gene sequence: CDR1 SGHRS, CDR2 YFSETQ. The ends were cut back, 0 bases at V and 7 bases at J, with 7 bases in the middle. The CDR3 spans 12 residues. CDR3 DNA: TGCGCCAGCAGCTTGGGGGAGGGTGGCTACACCTTC. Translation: CASSLGEGGYTF.

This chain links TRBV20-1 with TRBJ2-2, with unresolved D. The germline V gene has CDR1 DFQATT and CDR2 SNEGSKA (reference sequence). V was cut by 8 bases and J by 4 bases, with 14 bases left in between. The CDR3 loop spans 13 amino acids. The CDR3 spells CSIRGLTTGELFF. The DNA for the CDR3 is TGCAGTATAAGAGGCCTCACCACCGGGGAGCTGTTTTTT.

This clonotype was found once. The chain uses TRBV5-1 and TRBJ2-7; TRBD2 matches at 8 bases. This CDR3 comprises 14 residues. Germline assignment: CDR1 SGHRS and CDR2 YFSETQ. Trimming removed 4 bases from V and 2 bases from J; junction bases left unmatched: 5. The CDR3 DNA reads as TGCGCCAGCAGCATTAGCGGGATAACCTACGAGCAGTACTTC. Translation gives CASSISGITYEQYF.